A single sample gave rise to the 10 T cell receptor beta chains below, sequenced in a study of radiotherapy plus CTLA-4 blockade in lung cancer. Some clones are missing from TCRdb's copy, which holds only in-frame ones; the method was immunoSEQ multiplex PCR. The table lists about 60,000 clones, over 75% of them singletons. Specimen: peripheral blood, collected from a patient treated with radiotherapy plus ipilimumab. The source of these receptors is a human donor with non-small cell lung cancer who had a partial response to radiotherapy plus ipilimumab.

This chain links TRBV29-1 with TRBJ1-1; 8 nucleotides agree with TRBD1. The germline V gene has CDR1 SQVTM and CDR2 ANQGSEA. Losses at the gene ends were 6 bases for V and 5 bases for J; bases not matched to a gene: 5. The CDR3 covers 12 residues. The CDR3 DNA reads as TGCAGCGTGAAACAGGGGGGAACTGAAGCTTTCTTT. Translating it yields CSVKQGGTEAFF.

The chain recombines TRBV4-1 with TRBJ1-1, with D tentatively TRBD1 (6 bases). Trimming stripped 4 bases from V and 1 base from J, with 13 bases between. This CDR3 is built from 15 residues. Germline loops: CDR1 MGHRA, CDR2 YSYEKL. The CDR3 spells CASSLHRGGNTEAFF. CDR3 nucleotide sequence: TGCGCCAGCAGCCTTCACCGAGGGGGGAACACTGAAGCTTTCTTT.

The rearrangement links TRBV18 to TRBJ2-5; D may be TRBD1 (7 bases). The germline gives CDR1 KGHSH, CDR2 LQKENI. The CDR3 runs to 15 residues. Between the trimmed V and J ends, which lost 0 bases and 6 bases, there was a span of 14 bases. The CDR3 bases are TGTGCCAGCTCACCACCCCAGGGGGAGGTAAAGACCCAGTACTTC. Protein sequence: CASSPPQGEVKTQYF.

The V gene is TRBV5-1, the J gene TRBJ2-5, with D possibly being TRBD1 (5 bases). The germline V gene has CDR1 SGHRS and CDR2 YFSETQ. V gave up 0 bases and J gave up 2 bases, with 8 bases separating them. The CDR3 loop spans 14 amino acids. CDR3 coding DNA: TGCGCCAGCAGCTTGGGGGGCGATCAAGAGACCCAGTACTTC. The encoded protein is CASSLGGDQETQYF.

The rearrangement uses TRBV9 and TRBJ2-7, with a tentative D call TRBD1 (6 bases). Germline lookup yields CDR1 SGDLS and CDR2 YYNGEE. CDR3 size: 14 residues. V lost 5 bases, J lost 6 bases, and 18 bases lay in between. In DNA, the CDR3 is TGTGCCAGCAGTTACCAGGCAGGGGATGTCGAGCAGTACTTC. Translating it yields CASSYQAGDVEQYF.

The chain is built from TRBV4-1 and TRBJ1-5; D is ambiguous. Germline CDR1 and CDR2: MGHRA and YSYEKL. This CDR3 is 16 amino acids long. The ends were cut back, 0 bases at V and 4 bases at J, with 13 bases in the middle. The CDR3 sequence: CASSQEGYIRNQPQHF. The CDR3 nucleotides read TGCGCCAGCAGCCAAGAAGGATACATCAGGAATCAGCCCCAGCATTTT.

This clone was detected only once. V is TRBV11-2 and J is TRBJ2-7; 12 bases match TRBD1. Germline CDR1 and CDR2: SGHAT and FQNNGV. The CDR3 contains 16 residues. J lost 7 bases, V lost 4 bases, and 11 bases had no gene match. The CDR3 coding sequence is TGTGCCAGCAGCTCTATCCCGGGACAGGGGGCGAGGGAGCAGTACTTC. Encoded protein: CASSSIPGQGAREQYF.

The chain couples TRBV7-9 to TRBJ2-5, with 9 bases lining up with TRBD2. Germline trimming cut 5 bases from V and 7 bases from J; bases unmatched to any gene: 11. The length of the CDR3 is 15 residues. Germline values: CDR1 SEHNR, CDR2 FQNEAQ (reference sequence). CDR3 sequence: CASSTRDSGRWTQYF. In nucleotides, the CDR3 is TGTGCCAGCAGCACCCGTGATAGCGGGAGATGGACCCAGTACTTC.

CDR3 in DNA: TGTGCCAGCAGTTTGAGCGACAGGGTTTACGAGCAGTACTTC. It specifies CASSLSDRVYEQYF. The chain couples TRBV28 to TRBJ2-7; 7 positions agree with TRBD1. Germline V CDR1 and CDR2: MDHEN, SYDVKM. The CDR3 consists of 14 residues. V lost 3 bases and J lost 4; bases outside the gene matches: 6.

The rearrangement joins TRBV10-3 to TRBJ2-7; a possible D gene is TRBD1 (5 bases). There are 13 residues in the CDR3. Per germline, CDR1 ENHRY and CDR2 SYGVKD. The V gene lost 6 bases and the J gene lost 3 bases, with 12 bases spanning the gap. The CDR3, as DNA: TGTGCCATCAGAGACAGTTCTGTCTACGAGCAGTACTTC. Its protein is CAIRDSSVYEQYF.